Listed below are T cell receptor beta chains from one sample, sequenced in a study of T-cell memory formation after mild COVID-19. TCRdb fed the 5' RACE reads into MiXCR, producing one record per CDR3 protein. Of 470,000 or so distinct CDR3 sequences detected, roughly 25% appear once; the ten largest clones hold approximately 13%. The sequencing input was PBMCs or a T cell subset sorted from them (not recorded which). These receptors came from an adult woman who had mild COVID-19 (a few samples of this study predate the infection). Cell type and time point are not known. Each CDR3 is given with its conserved first and last residue. Each record gives: D gene, V gene, J gene, clone size, CDR3 DNA, CDR3 protein. D genes are given only for firm matches. The size entry is marked missing in some rows and otherwise reads once, few, many or a size class.

>.|TRBV3-1|TRBJ1-2|few
TGTGCCAGCAGTCCAGGACGTTCTAACTATGGCTACACCTTC
CASSPGRSNYGYTF
>TRBD2|TRBV29-1|TRBJ2-4|.
TGCAGCCATGGGGCCCGCGGGAGTCCAAAAAACATTCAGTACTTC
CSHGARGSPKNIQYF
>TRBD1|TRBV6-5|TRBJ2-7|once
TGTGCCAGCAGTTACGGGACAGGGGGCGAGCAGTACTTC
CASSYGTGGEQYF
>TRBD1|TRBV5-1|TRBJ1-6|.
TGCGCCAGCAGCTCGACCGGGACAGCACTCATTTCACCCCTCCACTTT
CASSSTGTALISPLHF
>.|TRBV3-1|TRBJ1-2|.
TGTGCCAGCAGCCAAAGGGGTGTATATGGCTACACCTTC
CASSQRGVYGYTF
>.|TRBV7-9|TRBJ1-1|few
TGTGCCAGCAGCCAATCGGCGGGTGAAGCTTTCTTT
CASSQSAGEAFF
>TRBD2|TRBV20-1|TRBJ2-1|.
TGCAGTGCTAGCGACAAGGGACTAGCGTTTTACAATGAGCAGTTCTTC
CSASDKGLAFYNEQFF
>.|TRBV11-2|TRBJ2-1|.
TGTGCCAGCAACCAAGGGTATCGGGGGCCCGCCTCCTACAATGAGCAGTTCTTC
CASNQGYRGPASYNEQFF
>TRBD2|TRBV20-1|TRBJ2-7|few
TGCAGTGCTAGGTCCTGGGGAGCGGGGGGAATCTACGAGCAGTACTTC
CSARSWGAGGIYEQYF
>.|TRBV6-6|TRBJ1-2|.
TGTGCCATCAACAGTTACCCCCAGGGTGATGGCTACACCTTC
CAINSYPQGDGYTF
>.|TRBV5-6|TRBJ1-1|.
TGTGCCAGCAGCTATGACCGGGGCACTGAAGCTTTCTTT
CASSYDRGTEAFF
>TRBD2|TRBV9|TRBJ2-1|few
TGTGCCAGCAGCGTCAGACTAGCGGGAGTTACTGAGCAGTTCTTC
CASSVRLAGVTEQFF
>.|TRBV5-4|TRBJ2-7|few
TGTGCCAGCAGCCAGGAACAGTACGAGCAGTACTTC
CASSQEQYEQYF
>.|TRBV5-1|TRBJ2-7|.
TGCGCCAGCAGCTTGGTCGTGGGGTCCTACGAGCAGTACTTC
CASSLVVGSYEQYF
>TRBD1|TRBV19|TRBJ2-3|.
TGTGCCAGCCGGGACAGGGGGCGGGCAGATACGCAGTATTTT
CASRDRGRADTQYF
>.|TRBV7-9|TRBJ2-5|.
TGTGCCAGCAGCTCTGGGACAATCCACCAAGAGACCCAGTACTTC
CASSSGTIHQETQYF
>TRBD2|TRBV7-2|TRBJ2-2|few
TGTGCCAGCACCCCGGGGGGAGGGAACACCGGGGAGCTGTTTTTT
CASTPGGGNTGELFF
>.|TRBV10-3|TRBJ2-6|.
TGTGCCATCAGTGGAGGGGGGGGGTTGGACTCTGGGGCCAACGTCCTGACTTTC
CAISGGGGLDSGANVLTF
>.|TRBV5-6|TRBJ2-1|few
TGTGCCAGCAGCTCCACCACATACAATGAGCAGTTCTTC
CASSSTTYNEQFF
>.|TRBV27|TRBJ2-7|.
TGTGCCAGCAGTTTACCGTGCGAGCAGTACTTC
CASSLPCEQYF